This TCR beta chain was captured by sequencing in a study of blood T cells in healthy people across ages. Findings and limits, study-wide: Per million T cells, TCR beta diversity dropped roughly linearly as age increased.

Germline V gene data show CDR1 as DFQATT and CDR2 as SNEGSKA (reference sequence). The CDR3 contains 15 residues. The V gene end was trimmed by 5 bases and the J gene end by 7 bases; junction bases not matched to a gene: 10. Primed by a sample-barcoded 5' primer and a J-beta primer mix, a second PCR proceeded for about 7 to 11 cycles. Every single cDNA molecule received a tag from a template-switch adaptor with 12 random nucleotides. TCRdb re-called the 5' RACE reads with MiXCR, one entry per CDR3 protein. Among about 970,000 distinct CDR3 sequences listed, approximately 50% were seen once. This clonotype was counted once. Its antigen is undetermined.

The TCR comes from a woman between 55 and 75 years old in good health. This chain connects TRBV20-1 to TRBJ2-3, with 12 bases identical to TRBD2. The sample was blood. CDR3 in DNA: TGCAGTGCTCCCATTCGACTAGCGGGAGTGCATACGCAGTATTTT. Protein: CSAPIRLAGVHTQYF.